The clone carrying this T cell receptor (beta chain) appeared a few times. Treatment of the sample: PENTA 11 planned treatment interruption arm or continuous ART arm. Memory CD8+ CD45RO+ CD45RA- T cells were FACS-sorted from thawed PBMCs. The TCR library was built from RNA with a 3' RACE protocol and unique molecular identifiers. Each CDR3 protein is one row after TCRdb ran MiXCR on the 3' RACE reads. The profile shows approximately 4,000 distinct CDR3 sequences, about 5% of them singletons. V lost 1 base to trimming and J lost 7 bases, with 11 bases between them. The CDR3 is 14 amino acids. Germline-derived CDR1 and CDR2 are MGHRA and YSYEKL. This sample is drawn from a study of HIV-infected children after antiretroviral therapy interruption.

The TCR was taken from a pool of human donors with HIV. The sample in question was CD45RO+ CD8+ T cells from PBMCs, pooled from several time points, obtained from a donor given antiretroviral therapy, either interrupted or continuous. As to subset: memory CD8+ CD45RO+ CD45RA- T cells. This sequence joins TRBV4-1 and TRBJ1-5, with no clear D. CDR3 in amino acids: CASSQVGGIQPQHF. DNA of the CDR3: TGCGCCAGCAGCCAAGTGGGCGGTATCCAGCCCCAGCATTTT.